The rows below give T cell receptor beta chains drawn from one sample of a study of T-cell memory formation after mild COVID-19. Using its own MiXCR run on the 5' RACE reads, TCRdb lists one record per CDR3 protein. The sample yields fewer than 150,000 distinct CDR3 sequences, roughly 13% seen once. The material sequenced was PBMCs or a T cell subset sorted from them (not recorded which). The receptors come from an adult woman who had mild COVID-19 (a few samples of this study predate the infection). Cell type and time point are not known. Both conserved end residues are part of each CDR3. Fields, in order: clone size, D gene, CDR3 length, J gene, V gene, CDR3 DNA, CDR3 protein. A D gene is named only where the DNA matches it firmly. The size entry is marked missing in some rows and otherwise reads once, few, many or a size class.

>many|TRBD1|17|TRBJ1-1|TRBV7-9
TGTGCCAGCAGCTACAAAGCCATAGACAGGGTCCTAGGGGGAGCTTTCTTT
CASSYKAIDRVLGGAFF
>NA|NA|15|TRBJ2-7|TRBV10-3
TGTGCCATCAGTGATCCACCCCAGGCCGGCTACGAGCAGTACTTC
CAISDPPQAGYEQYF
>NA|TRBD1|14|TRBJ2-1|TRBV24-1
TGTGCCACCAGTGATTGGGACAGGGGCAATGAGCAGTTCTTC
CATSDWDRGNEQFF
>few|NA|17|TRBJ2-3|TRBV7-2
TGTGCCAGCAGCTCCCTCGCCGGCCGGGAAGGCACAGATACGCAGTATTTT
CASSSLAGREGTDTQYF
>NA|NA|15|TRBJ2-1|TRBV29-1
TGCAGCGTTTACCCCGGGAGCGAGATGTACAATGAGCAGTTCTTC
CSVYPGSEMYNEQFF
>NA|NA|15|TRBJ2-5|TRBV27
TGTGCCAGCAGTTTGAGGATCGCGTCAGGAGAGACCCAGTACTTC
CASSLRIASGETQYF
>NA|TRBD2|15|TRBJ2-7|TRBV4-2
TGTGCCAGCAGCCAAGAGGGGACTAGCCTCTACGAGCAGTACTTC
CASSQEGTSLYEQYF
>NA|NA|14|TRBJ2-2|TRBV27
TGTGCCAGCAGTTTAATGACGGGCACCGGGGAGCTGTTTTTT
CASSLMTGTGELFF
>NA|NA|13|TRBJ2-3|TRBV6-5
TGTGCCAGCAGTCAAGGAATTTCAGATACGCAGTATTTT
CASSQGISDTQYF
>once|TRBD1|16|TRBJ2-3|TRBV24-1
TGTGCCACCAGTGAATGGGGACAGGGCAGCACAGATACGCAGTATTTT
CATSEWGQGSTDTQYF
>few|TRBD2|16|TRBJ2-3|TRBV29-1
TGCAGCGTTACCGGGACTAGCGGTGCTAGCACAGATACGCAGTATTTT
CSVTGTSGASTDTQYF
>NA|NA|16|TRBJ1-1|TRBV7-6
TGTGCCAGCAGCTTAGATGGGCAGGGGCAAAACACTGAAGCTTTCTTT
CASSLDGQGQNTEAFF
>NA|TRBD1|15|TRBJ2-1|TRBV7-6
TGTGCCAGCAGCTCAGGACAGGAGGAAACCAGGGGGCAGTTCTTC
CASSSGQEETRGQFF
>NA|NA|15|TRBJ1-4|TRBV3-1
TGTGCCAGCAGCCCCCCCCGGAGAGGGAAGGAAAAACTGTTTTTT
CASSPPRRGKEKLFF
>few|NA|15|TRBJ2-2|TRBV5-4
TGTGCCAGCAGCTTGGGTGTAGGGGGCACCGGGGAGCTGTTTTTT
CASSLGVGGTGELFF
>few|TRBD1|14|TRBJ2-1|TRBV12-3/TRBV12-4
TGTGCCAGCAGTTCCAGGGACAGATACAATGAGCAGTTCTTC
CASSSRDRYNEQFF
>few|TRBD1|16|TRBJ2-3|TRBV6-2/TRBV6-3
TGTGCCAGCAGTTCCCCGGACAGGGTCAGCACAGATACGCAGTATTTT
CASSSPDRVSTDTQYF
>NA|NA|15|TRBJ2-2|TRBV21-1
TGTGCCAGAACTCCGGCAGGGTGGTTCACCGGGGAGCTGTTTTTT
CARTPAGWFTGELFF
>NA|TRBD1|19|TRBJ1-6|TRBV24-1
TGTGCCACCAGTGATTGGGGACAGGGTCGAATTGTGTATAATTCACCCCTCCACTTT
CATSDWGQGRIVYNSPLHF
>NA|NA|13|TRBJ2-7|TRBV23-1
TGCGCCAGCGGGAACAGGGCGTCCCACGAGCAGTACTTC
CASGNRASHEQYF
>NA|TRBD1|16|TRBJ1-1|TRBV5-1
TGCGCCAGCAGCTTGCCAGGGGGCGCGGGAATGGTTGAAGCTTTCTTT
CASSLPGGAGMVEAFF
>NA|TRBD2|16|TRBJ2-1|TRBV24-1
TGTGCCACCAGTGACCCCGATAGCGGGGGGGCCGATGAGCAGTTCTTC
CATSDPDSGGADEQFF